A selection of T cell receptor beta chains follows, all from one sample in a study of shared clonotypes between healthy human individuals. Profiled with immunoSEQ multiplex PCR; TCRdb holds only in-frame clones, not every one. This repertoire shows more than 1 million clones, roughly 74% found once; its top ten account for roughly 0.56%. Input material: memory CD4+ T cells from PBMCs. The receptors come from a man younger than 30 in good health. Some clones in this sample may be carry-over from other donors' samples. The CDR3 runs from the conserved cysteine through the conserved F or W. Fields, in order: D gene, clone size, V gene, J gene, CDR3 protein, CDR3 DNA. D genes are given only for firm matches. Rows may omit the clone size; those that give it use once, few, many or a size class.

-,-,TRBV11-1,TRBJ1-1,CASSGIRGPNTEAFF,TGTGCCAGCAGCGGAATCAGGGGCCCTAACACTGAAGCTTTCTTT
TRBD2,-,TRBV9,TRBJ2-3,CASSGTSGIADTQYF,TGTGCCAGCAGCGGGACTAGCGGGATCGCAGATACGCAGTATTTT
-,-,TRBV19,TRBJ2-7,CASSGEPASSYEQYF,TGTGCCAGTAGTGGGGAGCCGGCGAGCTCCTACGAGCAGTACTTC
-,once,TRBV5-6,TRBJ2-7,CASSLRARHPKAYEQYF,TGTGCCAGCAGCTTGCGGGCTCGCCACCCAAAGGCCTACGAGCAGTACTTC
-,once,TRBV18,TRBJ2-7,CASSRDGAEEQYF,TGTGCCAGCTCACGGGACGGTGCGGAAGAGCAGTACTTC
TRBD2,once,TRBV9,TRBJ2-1,CASSVGNSGYNEQFF,TGTGCCAGCAGCGTAGGGAATAGCGGGTACAATGAGCAGTTCTTC
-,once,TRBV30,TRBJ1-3,CAWSLTGNTGNTIYF,TGTGCCTGGAGTTTGACAGGAAATACTGGAAACACCATATATTTT
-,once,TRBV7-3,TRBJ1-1,CASSGRGTEAFF,TGTGCCAGCAGTGGGAGGGGCACTGAAGCTTTCTTT
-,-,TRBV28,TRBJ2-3,CASSSNRGRTRHTQYF,TGTGCCAGCAGTTCGAACCGGGGTCGCACAAGGCATACGCAGTATTTT
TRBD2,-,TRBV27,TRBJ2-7,CASSWGTSLRPYEQYF,TGTGCCAGCAGTTGGGGGACTAGCCTGAGGCCCTACGAGCAGTACTTC
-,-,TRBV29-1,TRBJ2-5,CSVEPFLHGYQETQYF,TGCAGCGTTGAGCCCTTTCTGCACGGATACCAAGAGACCCAGTACTTC